This TCR beta chain was sequenced for a study of cytomegalovirus exposure and HLA in healthy donors (dated 2017 in TCRdb). Turning to the overall study: An earlier analysis of several hundred of the donors reported about 250 Gb of sequence data and around 110 million unique TCR beta sequences from about 179 million T cells. An early release covering about 600 HLA-typed donors comprised around 300 gigabases of sequencing data and roughly 85 million unique TCR sequences. The genetic ancestry cluster associated with self-reported Caucasian donors included 81% of the 398 genotyped donors. The study was designed to test whether signatures of past pathogen exposure could be identified by cataloging public T cell receptors. Using immunosequencing, the study profiled T cell repertoires from about 620 subjects and related those repertoires to cytomegalovirus serostatus. Besides the first cohort of 666 subjects, a separate validation cohort made up of about 120 different subjects was used. The study combined high-throughput TCR immunosequencing, statistical association of individual TCRs with disease status, and machine learning to predict cytomegalovirus infection status. To study patterns of TCR occurrence, a later analysis re-analyzed previously published TCR beta repertoires from 550 to 800 donors and added high-resolution HLA genotyping. The later analysis used no new phenotypic data to find candidate immune exposures, relying instead on TCR beta sequences and their occurrence across donors. An earlier analysis of around 540 of the donors applied high-throughput TCR beta sequencing to assess whether each TCR beta V gene segment acted as functional or pseudogenic. Donor age, sex, ethnicity and CMV serostatus were compiled together with the repertoire data. In a later genetic analysis, genome-wide SNP genotypes for about 65% of the roughly 700 donors were used, and that subset was treated as a discovery cohort. All discovery cohort repertoires had been generated using a single sequencing platform. Both class I and class II loci were covered by HLA typing, at four-digit resolution. The number of typed donors differed by locus: about 620-640 for A, B, C, DRB1 and DQB1; some 500 for DQA1; 606 for DPA1; and some 470 for DPB1. Because of strong linkage in the cohort, roughly five DR-DQ haplotypes were treated as single units for association and clustering. Among roughly 400 genotyped donors of the cohort, an average of around 240,000 unique TCR beta nucleotide sequences were sequenced per donor, roughly a sixth of them non-productive.

Library preparation employed the immunoSEQ multiplex PCR assay. For the multiplex PCR, a mixture combining 60 forward primers for TCR Vbeta segments and 13 reverse primers for TCR Jbeta segments was used. The CDR3 region of rearranged TCR beta genes was amplified from genomic DNA with a multiplex PCR assay. On the Illumina HiSeq System, the amplified TCR beta libraries were sequenced as 87-base-pair reads. The source study handled its data this way. Across the 670 or so repertoires, a later analysis counted about 81 million unique TCR beta chains, some 11 million of which were shared by at least two donors. A nearest-neighbor algorithm error-corrected the raw reads and collapsed the reads into unique sequences, merging closely related sequences to remove PCR and sequencing errors. To assign V, D and J gene segments, CDR3 sequences were aligned to IMGT reference sequences. For a sequence to be retained, a match of at least six nucleotides to both a V gene segment and a J gene segment was required. Rearrangements were classified as productive when the CDR3 lacked stop codons and remained in frame with V and J, and all other rearrangements were classified as non-productive. Following IMGT convention, CDR3 was defined as the stretch from the second conserved V-encoded cysteine to the conserved J-encoded phenylalanine. In an earlier analysis of 587 of the donors, sequences lacking an unambiguous match to a single V gene segment were excluded. An earlier analysis of 587 of the donors called V segments functional above 56.7% productive rearrangements and segregating when the between-donor standard deviation exceeded 5%. A statistical classification framework was built for diagnosing cytomegalovirus status from the catalog of TCR beta chain sequences. A later analysis assigned V and J genes by comparing TCR nucleotide sequences with IMGT/GENE-DB human TR gene sequences. Using the TCRdist pipeline, a later analysis assigned CDR3 sequences along with most-parsimonious VDJ recombination scenarios. In a later analysis, each TCR beta chain was defined by its CDR3 amino acid sequence together with its V-gene family, and reads lacking a unique V-gene family were excluded. As a way to deal with suspected cross-contamination and a sequencing artifact, a later analysis dropped 450 to 600 nucleotide sequences that were highly shared and had low generation probability. In a later analysis, a clonal expansion index for each public chain was calculated from normalized within-repertoire ranks of inferred template counts. A later analysis computed generation probabilities with a VDJ recombination model fitted to out-of-frame rearrangements, and checked the results against IGoR. A later analysis scored TCR-TCR, TCR-HLA and TCR-CMV co-occurrence with hypergeometric tests, applying a repertoire-size bias correction to TCR pairs. False discovery rates were estimated in a later analysis by permuting HLA or CMV assignments 20 times. In a later analysis, co-occurring TCRs were grouped using DBSCAN, and TCRdist sequence similarity was added for clustering within HLA-allele-positive subsets. For co-occurrence clustering, repertoires with fewer than 30,000 or more than 120,000 public chains were excluded, along with five or six repertoires with anomalous nucleotide sharing. What TCRdb holds here is the immuneACCESS table cut down to in-frame rearrangements. Part of the clones is not present; checked against another copy, under half of the missing clones reflect an unresolved V gene, and the others are unexplained. D and trimming come from the DNA, and the V and J calls and clone size come from that table. The sample table contains 130,000 or so clones; only one count was recorded for around 84% of them. Under 3% of the sample is in the top ten clones.

Of note for this clone: The clone's antigen remains unknown. No base qualities exist here, and no much larger clone lies one base off it.

Points the paper makes about the study in general: Compared with the roughly 700-donor mean, donors in an Asian-associated ancestry cluster had fewer N-insertions in productive TCRs, according to a later genetic analysis. A later analysis found that HLA-associated TCR beta chains were more clonally expanded and had lower generation probabilities than equally common non-associated chains. A later genetic analysis associated a missense DCLRE1C variant with V-gene and J-gene trimming of TCR beta chains, and an independent cohort replicated the association. Roughly uniform sequencing depth across donors was assumed in presence/absence analyses, although this assumption may not hold. A further reported finding was that TCR beta sequences accurately predicted the HLA-A and HLA-B alleles for most subjects in the first cohort. Three of the identified cytomegalovirus-associated TCR beta chains were confirmed in vitro to be specific for cytomegalovirus antigens. The study gave a list of over 150 TCR beta chains associated with cytomegalovirus. The earlier analysis of 587 of the donors excluded some 15 rarely observed V segments, including chromosome 9 orphons, because counts were too low. In a later analysis, most CMV-associated TCR beta chains were found to appear HLA-restricted, with HLA associations seemingly driven largely by CMV exposure. A group of highly shared sequence variants was considered likely to be a technical artifact of the sequencing pipeline. Strong co-occurrence of HLA alleles, especially DR and DQ, made assigning TCR associations to individual alleles difficult. The authors suggested that the approach could potentially be generalized to other disease states and immunological phenotypes. Linkage disequilibrium might explain the correlated functional status among segregating V segments, but an unknown experimental factor could not be excluded. A later analysis reported that several top co-occurrence clusters appeared linked to parvovirus B19, influenza, CMV and Epstein-Barr virus. CMV serostatus was the only immune exposure information available for the cohort. Broadly in line with IMGT annotations, most TCR beta V segments showed up in productive rearrangements about 87% or about 30% of the time in an earlier analysis of 587 of the donors. In a later analysis, TCR association rates were found to vary across HLA loci, with the most associated TCRs seen for DRB1 alleles and the fewest for HLA-C alleles. Some IMGT-functional V segments, including TRBV6-2 and TRBV6-3, could not be distinguished by the 87-base-pair reads and were therefore excluded. This cohort had only TCR beta chains sequenced, and the lack of alpha or paired-chain data limited which features could be detected. Because some donors lacked HLA typing at each locus, the association tests relied only on the typed subset. The classifier was reported to diagnose cytomegalovirus status with high specificity and sensitivity in both the original cohort and the validation cohort. Across donors, most TCR sequences were observed very rarely, whereas some public TCRs were present in many individuals. A later analysis associated 15,000 to 20,000 TCR beta sequences with specific HLA alleles at a false discovery rate of 0.05.

CDR1 LNHDA and CDR2 SQIVND were looked up in the germline V gene (reference sequence). The CDR3 measures 15 amino acids from cysteine to phenylalanine. Only the CDR3 DNA is retained, 45 bases long and in frame from the first base. V is pared back by 2 bases and J by 6 bases, with 15 bases lying between the germline termini. In total, 630 or so healthy bone marrow donors made up the cohort. At the time of sampling, every cohort member was nominally healthy, though immune exposures that went unrecorded were likely present. The donor was CMV seropositive and was included in the group of almost 300 seropositive cohort members. Every donor gave a peripheral blood sample, and the peripheral blood mononuclear cells from that sample were used for TCR beta sequencing. Genomic DNA extraction from the blood cell samples was performed with the Qiagen DNeasy Blood Extraction Kit.

The material sequenced was PBMCs. The sequence came from a woman between 18 and 30 years old in good health and CMV-seropositive. The chain is made from TRBV19 and TRBJ2-3, with a tentative D gene TRBD2 over 5 matching bases. The CDR3 amino acid sequence is: CASSIKSGERDTQYF. The DNA sequence is given as TGTGCCAGTAGTATAAAGAGCGGCGAACGGGATACGCAGTATTTT.